This T cell receptor (beta chain) was sequenced in a study of blood T cell repertoires in COVID-19. Overall study context: Italy, Spain and the United States were the sources of the convalescent and acute COVID-19 samples. PBMCs, B-cell-depleted T cells, or T cells provided the cDNA or gDNA that made up the material.

In the authors' methods: Amplification from reference gene primers served as the basis for estimated nucleated cell counts. Method: immunoSEQ multiplex PCR; TCRdb's copy keeps in-frame clones and lacks some. Clone size and the V and J calls come from that table; the DNA yielded D and trimming. There are 50,000 or so clones in the sample; 85% to 90% occur only once, and 4% to 5.5% lies in the top ten. This CDR3 comprises 15 residues. V dropped 0 bases and J dropped 2 bases, with 12 bases sitting between them. Germline lookup yields CDR1 SGHTS and CDR2 YDEGEE. J is TRBJ2-7 and V is TRBV5-8; weak D call: TRBD2 (6 bases). This sequence was found in a man aged 40-49 years with active COVID-19. Sequenced material: peripheral blood. DNA for the CDR3: TGTGCCAGCAGCTTGGATTGGGGGGATACCTACGAGCAGTACTTC. It codes for CASSLDWGDTYEQYF.